This T cell receptor beta chain was recovered during a study of early T cells in non-severe SARS-CoV-2 infection. Study information: Sequenced material consisted of bulk RNA (from unsorted whole blood), and chains were unpaired. General study findings and limits: A preference for anti-spike CD8 responses marked VDJdb matching, which missed private and CD4 specificities.

Unique molecular identifiers were affixed to single, distinct cDNA molecules. TCRdb reprocessed the 5' RACE reads with MiXCR, giving one entry per CDR3 protein. The sample shows fewer than 65,000 distinct CDR3 sequences, around 12% of them seen only once. This clonotype appeared a few times. Its cognate antigen is unknown. CDR3 length: 13 residues. The germline CDR1 and CDR2 sequences are SGHVS and FNYEAQ. V lost 1 base to trimming and J lost 9 bases; unmatched junction nucleotides: 2. Sample: whole blood. The genes are TRBV7-6 and TRBJ2-1; 8 bases are shared with TRBD1. The receptor comes from an adult who was a healthcare worker with PCR-confirmed SARS-CoV-2 infection or an uninfected control (not recorded which). CDR3 in DNA: TGTGCCAGCAGCTTAGGAGGACAGGGTGAGCAGTTCTTC. Amino acid sequence: CASSLGGQGEQFF.